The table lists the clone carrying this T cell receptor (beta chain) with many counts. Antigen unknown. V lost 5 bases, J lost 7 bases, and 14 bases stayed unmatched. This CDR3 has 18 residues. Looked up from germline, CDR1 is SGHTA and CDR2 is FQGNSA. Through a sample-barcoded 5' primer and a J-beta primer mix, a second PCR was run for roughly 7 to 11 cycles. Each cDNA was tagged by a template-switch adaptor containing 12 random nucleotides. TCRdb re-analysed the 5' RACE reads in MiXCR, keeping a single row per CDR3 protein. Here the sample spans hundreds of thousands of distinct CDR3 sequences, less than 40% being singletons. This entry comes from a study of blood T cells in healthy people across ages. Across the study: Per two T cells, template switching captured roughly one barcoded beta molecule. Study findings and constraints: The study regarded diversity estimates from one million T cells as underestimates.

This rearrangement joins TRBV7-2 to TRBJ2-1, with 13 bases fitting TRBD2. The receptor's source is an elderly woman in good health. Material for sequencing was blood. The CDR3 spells CASSPRFQTSGGKNEQFF. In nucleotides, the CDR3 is TGTGCCAGCAGCCCTAGATTTCAGACTAGCGGGGGGAAGAATGAGCAGTTCTTC.